Here is one T cell receptor (beta chain) with its context. What it binds is unknown. The data were obtained in a study of cytomegalovirus exposure and HLA in healthy donors. Study results and limitations: The study found most TCR sequences rare, yet found some public TCRs in many donors. Among TCR beta chains, those listed as cytomegalovirus-associated numbered under 200. Reported results showed that the classifier diagnosed cytomegalovirus status with high specificity and sensitivity.

The donors formed part of the approximately 120-subject validation cohort, distinct from the roughly 700-subject first cohort. Assay: immunoSEQ multiplex PCR; the TCRdb copy retains only in-frame clones and omits some. The sample lists about 280,000 clones, around 86% seen once, with over 0.95% in the top ten. CDR3 length: 13 residues. Germline assignment: CDR1 SGHAT and CDR2 FQNNGV. Trimming removed 8 bases at V and 8 bases at J, with 18 bases between. This TCR came from a woman aged 18-35 years in good health and CMV-seronegative. Sequencing input: PBMCs. This chain links TRBV11-2 with TRBJ1-2; TRBD1 might be the D (5 bases). The chain's CDR3 is CASASPRVVGYTF. The DNA of the CDR3 is TGTGCCAGCGCCTCCCCCAGGGTGGTGGGCTACACCTTC.